The clone carrying this T cell receptor beta chain occurred many times. This sample is part of a study of T-cell memory formation after mild COVID-19. This CDR3 region has 12 residues. CDR1 and CDR2 from the germline V gene are LGHNA and YSLEER. Trimming cost V 8 bases and J 8 bases, with 12 bases left between them. TCRdb ran MiXCR on the 5' RACE reads and lists one entry per CDR3 protein. Of around 340,000 distinct CDR3 sequences listed, approximately 15% were seen once; the top ten hold about 22%. The TCR was taken from a man in his late teens or twenties who had mild COVID-19 (a few samples of this study predate the infection). Cell type and time point are not known. The chain carries TRBV4-3 and TRBJ1-4; D gene ambiguous. Sequenced sample: PBMCs or a T cell subset sorted from them (not recorded which). The CDR3 DNA follows: TGCGCCAGCGGACCGGGGAGAGAAAAACTGTTTTTT. Residues: CASGPGREKLFF.